This T cell receptor (beta chain) stems from a study of shared clonotypes between healthy human individuals. Study-level information: CD8 memory received one plate per donor, CD8 naive two, CD4 memory three and CD4 naive three.

On this clone: Antigen: not known.

Whole-study findings and limits: Naive subsets generally exceeded memory subsets in estimated richness.

Researchers ran the assay at a deep level. Data came from immunoSEQ multiplex PCR; TCRdb stores just in-frame clones and leaves some out. The sample lists approximately 1.5 million clones; approximately 98% were seen once. The sample comprised naive CD4+ T cells sorted from blood. Subset: CD45RA+ positively selected. This clonotype was obtained from a man aged 30 to 39 in good health.

CDR3 bases: TGTGCCAGCAGCGTAGCAGGCAACCCTCGACAGCCCCAGCATTTT. Amino acid sequence: CASSVAGNPRQPQHF. This sequence joins TRBV9 and TRBJ1-5; D remains ambiguous. This CDR3 contains 15 residues. Deletions cut 0 bases from V and 7 bases from J, with 14 bases between. Germline CDR1 is SGDLS and CDR2 is YYNGEE. Using reference TRBV9 and TRBJ1-5 for the parts outside the CDR3, the full variable domain is DSGVTQTPKHLITATGQRVTLRCSPRSGDLSVYWYQQSLDQGLQFLIQYYNGEERAKGNILERFSAQQFPDLHSELNLSSLELGDSALYFCASSVAGNPRQPQHFGDGTRLSIL.